Listed here is a single T cell receptor (beta chain). Participants were aged about 18 to 90 years, lived in under 30 US areas, and enrolled virtually. This sample was included in a study of blood T cell repertoires in COVID-19. Study-level information: From T cells, B-cell-depleted T cells, or PBMCs came the material, which was cDNA or gDNA.

Study processing details: Counts of nucleated cells, estimated from reference gene primer amplification, were obtained. Sequenced by immunoSEQ multiplex PCR; TCRdb stores in-frame clones only, minus some. D and trimming come from the DNA, and the V and J calls and clone size come from that table. The sample has some 150,000 clones, roughly 84% seen once; the top ten hold more than 4.5%. This TCR was sampled from a woman aged 45-65 years who had been exposed to COVID-19. Sequenced: PBMCs or T cells enriched from blood (not recorded which).

The CDR3 loop reads CASSLGSGWRNTIYF. The CDR3 DNA sequence: TGCGCCAGCAGCTTGGGTTCGGGATGGCGGAACACCATATATTTT. This chain joins TRBV5-1 and TRBJ1-3; D is unclear. CDR1 SGHRS and CDR2 YFSETQ come from the germline V gene. V lost 0 bases and J lost 7, with 14 bases in between. This CDR3 contains 15 residues. Filled out from reference TRBV5-1 and TRBJ1-3, the complete variable domain reads KAGVTQTPRYLIKTRGQQVTLSCSPISGHRSVSWYQQTPGQGLQFLFEYFSETQRNKGNFPGRFSGRQFSNSRSEMNVSTLELGDSALYLCASSLGSGWRNTIYFGEGSWLTVV.